A selection of T cell receptor beta chains follows, all from one sample in a study of vaccination effects on CD4 cells after COVID-19. The assay was immunoSEQ multiplex PCR, and TCRdb's table has in-frame clones only and misses some. This table holds tens of thousands of clones, 65% to 80% found once. Which antigens these TCRs recognize remains unknown. The sample consisted of CD4+ T cells from PBMCs cultured with HCoV-NL63 spike peptides, taken after COVID-19 vaccination. The origin of the receptors is a human donor who received a COVID-19 vaccine. Both conserved end residues are part of each CDR3. Each record gives: V gene, clone size, D gene, J gene, CDR3 protein, CDR3 DNA. A D gene is named only where the DNA matches it firmly. Clone sizes are given selectively: once, few, many, or a class where the clone is expanded.

v_call: TRBV3-1/TRBV3-2
clone_size: few
d_call: NA
j_call: TRBJ1-1
cdr3_aa: CASSHLLTLDRREAFF
cdr3_nt: TGTGCCAGCAGCCATTTGTTGACCCTGGACAGACGTGAAGCTTTCTTT

v_call: TRBV6-2/TRBV6-3
clone_size: NA
d_call: TRBD2
j_call: TRBJ2-7
cdr3_aa: CASSFLAGAYEQYF
cdr3_nt: TGTGCCAGCAGTTTTTTAGCGGGAGCCTACGAGCAGTACTTC

v_call: TRBV30
clone_size: few
d_call: NA
j_call: TRBJ1-2
cdr3_aa: CAWRLRGGDYGYTF
cdr3_nt: TGTGCCTGGAGGTTAAGGGGGGGGGACTATGGCTACACCTTC

v_call: TRBV6-6
clone_size: NA
d_call: TRBD1
j_call: TRBJ1-2
cdr3_aa: CASSQFGQGDGYTF
cdr3_nt: TGTGCCAGCAGTCAATTCGGACAGGGGGACGGCTACACCTTC

v_call: TRBV6-6
clone_size: few
d_call: TRBD1
j_call: TRBJ1-2
cdr3_aa: CASSYSGQENGYTF
cdr3_nt: TGTGCCAGCAGTTACTCTGGACAGGAAAATGGCTACACCTTC

v_call: TRBV18
clone_size: NA
d_call: NA
j_call: TRBJ1-2
cdr3_aa: CASSPGFTDNYGYTF
cdr3_nt: TGTGCCAGCTCACCGGGATTCACGGATAACTATGGCTACACCTTC

v_call: TRBV12-3/TRBV12-4
clone_size: once
d_call: NA
j_call: TRBJ1-1
cdr3_aa: CASSLEGWTEAFF
cdr3_nt: TGTGCCAGCAGTTTAGAGGGGTGGACTGAAGCTTTCTTT

v_call: TRBV5-1
clone_size: NA
d_call: TRBD1
j_call: TRBJ2-7
cdr3_aa: CASSLGTAIEQYF
cdr3_nt: TGCGCCAGCAGCTTAGGGACAGCTATAGAGCAGTACTTC

v_call: TRBV27
clone_size: NA
d_call: TRBD1
j_call: TRBJ1-1
cdr3_aa: CASSSTGSRMNTEAFF
cdr3_nt: TGTGCCAGCAGTTCGACAGGGTCTCGGATGAACACTGAAGCTTTCTTT

v_call: TRBV6-2/TRBV6-3
clone_size: once
d_call: NA
j_call: TRBJ2-7
cdr3_aa: CASSYLAREQYF
cdr3_nt: TGTGCCAGCAGTTACCTAGCCCGCGAGCAGTACTTC

v_call: TRBV11-2
clone_size: NA
d_call: NA
j_call: TRBJ2-1
cdr3_aa: CASSSLRGLLLGEQFF
cdr3_nt: TGTGCCAGCAGCTCGCTCCGCGGACTTCTCTTAGGGGAGCAGTTCTTC

v_call: TRBV11-3
clone_size: NA
d_call: TRBD1
j_call: TRBJ2-5
cdr3_aa: CASSSTGQSATQYF
cdr3_nt: TGTGCCAGCAGCTCCACGGGACAGTCGGCGACCCAGTACTTC

v_call: TRBV5-4
clone_size: once
d_call: TRBD1
j_call: TRBJ1-6
cdr3_aa: CASSLETGSNNSPLHF
cdr3_nt: TGTGCCAGCAGCTTGGAGACAGGGTCAAATAATTCACCCCTCCACTTT

v_call: TRBV11-3
clone_size: NA
d_call: NA
j_call: TRBJ1-1
cdr3_aa: CASSLREGDTEAFF
cdr3_nt: TGTGCCAGCAGCCTCCGGGAGGGCGACACTGAAGCTTTCTTT

v_call: TRBV7-9
clone_size: NA
d_call: TRBD2
j_call: TRBJ2-2
cdr3_aa: CASRLLAGAGELFF
cdr3_nt: TGTGCCAGCAGGTTGCTAGCGGGAGCCGGGGAGCTGTTTTTT

v_call: TRBV6-5
clone_size: NA
d_call: NA
j_call: TRBJ1-1
cdr3_aa: CASSYLVGGGTEAFF
cdr3_nt: TGTGCCAGCAGTTACTTGGTGGGGGGCGGCACTGAAGCTTTCTTT

v_call: TRBV29-1
clone_size: NA
d_call: NA
j_call: TRBJ2-7
cdr3_aa: CSVGDLGFYEQYF
cdr3_nt: TGCAGCGTGGGGGATCTGGGCTTCTACGAGCAGTACTTC

v_call: TRBV7-4
clone_size: NA
d_call: NA
j_call: TRBJ1-1
cdr3_aa: CASSLVGFF
cdr3_nt: TGTGCCAGCAGCTTAGTAGGCTTCTTT

v_call: TRBV7-7
clone_size: once
d_call: TRBD1
j_call: TRBJ2-2
cdr3_aa: CASSLFTGQEVGELFF
cdr3_nt: TGTGCCAGCAGCCTCTTTACCGGACAGGAGGTCGGGGAGCTGTTTTTT

v_call: TRBV5-1
clone_size: NA
d_call: NA
j_call: TRBJ2-7
cdr3_aa: CASSLRRGPDEQYF
cdr3_nt: TGCGCCAGCAGCCTTCGGCGGGGGCCGGACGAGCAGTACTTC

v_call: TRBV11-2
clone_size: NA
d_call: NA
j_call: TRBJ1-1
cdr3_aa: CASSFTESTEAFF
cdr3_nt: TGTGCCAGCAGCTTTACGGAAAGCACTGAAGCTTTCTTT

v_call: TRBV5-1
clone_size: NA
d_call: TRBD1
j_call: TRBJ1-2
cdr3_aa: CASTLGGTGGDYGYTF
cdr3_nt: TGCGCCAGCACCTTAGGCGGGACAGGGGGCGACTATGGCTACACCTTC

v_call: TRBV14
clone_size: NA
d_call: NA
j_call: TRBJ1-4
cdr3_aa: CASSVGVNEKLFF
cdr3_nt: TGTGCCAGCAGCGTGGGGGTCAATGAAAAACTGTTTTTT

v_call: TRBV19
clone_size: NA
d_call: NA
j_call: TRBJ1-3
cdr3_aa: CASNRVAGNTIYF
cdr3_nt: TGTGCCAGTAACAGGGTGGCTGGAAACACCATATATTTT

v_call: TRBV6-4
clone_size: NA
d_call: NA
j_call: TRBJ2-5
cdr3_aa: CASSSLGGEQETQYF
cdr3_nt: TGTGCCAGCAGCAGCCTTGGAGGGGAACAAGAGACCCAGTACTTC

v_call: TRBV2
clone_size: NA
d_call: NA
j_call: TRBJ1-3
cdr3_aa: CASTGGVSGNTIYF
cdr3_nt: TGTGCCAGCACCGGGGGAGTATCTGGAAACACCATATATTTT

v_call: TRBV6-5
clone_size: NA
d_call: NA
j_call: TRBJ1-1
cdr3_aa: CASSYPLSGQNTEAFF
cdr3_nt: TGTGCCAGCAGTTACCCCTTATCGGGGCAGAACACTGAAGCTTTCTTT

v_call: TRBV7-2
clone_size: NA
d_call: TRBD1
j_call: TRBJ1-1
cdr3_aa: CASSSRQGVEAFF
cdr3_nt: TGTGCCAGCAGCTCCCGACAGGGAGTCGAAGCTTTCTTT

v_call: TRBV19
clone_size: NA
d_call: NA
j_call: TRBJ1-5
cdr3_aa: CASSIRGPRSNQPQHF
cdr3_nt: TGTGCCAGTAGTATCAGGGGCCCCCGTAGCAATCAGCCCCAGCATTTT

v_call: TRBV21-1
clone_size: NA
d_call: NA
j_call: TRBJ2-1
cdr3_aa: CASSRPRTRCFYNEQFF
cdr3_nt: TGTGCCAGCAGCAGACCGCGGACTAGATGTTTCTACAATGAGCAGTTCTTC

v_call: TRBV9
clone_size: NA
d_call: NA
j_call: TRBJ2-7
cdr3_aa: CASSPRDTNYEQYF
cdr3_nt: TGTGCCAGCAGCCCCAGGGACACCAACTACGAGCAGTACTTC

v_call: TRBV5-1
clone_size: NA
d_call: NA
j_call: TRBJ2-1
cdr3_aa: CASSLGLAAMREQFF
cdr3_nt: TGCGCCAGCAGCTTAGGGCTAGCTGCGATGCGTGAGCAGTTCTTC

v_call: TRBV5-1
clone_size: NA
d_call: NA
j_call: TRBJ2-5
cdr3_aa: CASSLDGQPGETQYF
cdr3_nt: TGCGCCAGCAGCTTGGATGGTCAGCCCGGGGAGACCCAGTACTTC

v_call: TRBV5-5
clone_size: NA
d_call: NA
j_call: TRBJ2-3
cdr3_aa: CASSLLGVTSSTDTQYF
cdr3_nt: TGTGCCAGCAGCCTTCTTGGGGTTACCTCTAGCACAGATACGCAGTATTTT

v_call: TRBV5-1
clone_size: few
d_call: TRBD1
j_call: TRBJ1-2
cdr3_aa: CASSLDRVANYGYTF
cdr3_nt: TGCGCCAGCAGCTTAGACAGGGTAGCTAACTATGGCTACACCTTC

v_call: TRBV2
clone_size: NA
d_call: NA
j_call: TRBJ2-7
cdr3_aa: CASQWSGQTYEQYF
cdr3_nt: TGTGCCAGCCAGTGGTCAGGTCAAACCTACGAGCAGTACTTC

v_call: TRBV7-9
clone_size: few
d_call: TRBD1
j_call: TRBJ2-1
cdr3_aa: CASSRGQGEEQFF
cdr3_nt: TGTGCCAGCAGTCGAGGACAGGGAGAAGAGCAGTTCTTC

v_call: TRBV5-6
clone_size: NA
d_call: NA
j_call: TRBJ2-5
cdr3_aa: CASLGADKETQYF
cdr3_nt: TGTGCCAGCCTCGGGGCGGATAAAGAGACCCAGTACTTC

v_call: TRBV12-3/TRBV12-4
clone_size: once
d_call: NA
j_call: TRBJ2-2
cdr3_aa: CASRGLGELFF
cdr3_nt: TGTGCCAGCAGAGGGCTCGGGGAGCTGTTTTTT

v_call: TRBV24-1
clone_size: NA
d_call: TRBD2
j_call: TRBJ2-1
cdr3_aa: CATSDSAGGSGEQFF
cdr3_nt: TGTGCCACCAGTGATTCAGCGGGAGGTTCAGGTGAGCAGTTCTTC

v_call: TRBV2
clone_size: few
d_call: TRBD1
j_call: TRBJ2-3
cdr3_aa: CASSNGQGAWDTQYF
cdr3_nt: TGTGCCAGCAGCAACGGACAGGGGGCATGGGATACGCAGTATTTT

v_call: TRBV5-3
clone_size: NA
d_call: NA
j_call: TRBJ1-1
cdr3_aa: CARSLVSPNTEAFF
cdr3_nt: TGTGCCAGAAGCTTGGTGTCACCGAACACTGAAGCTTTCTTT

v_call: TRBV19
clone_size: NA
d_call: TRBD1
j_call: TRBJ1-1
cdr3_aa: CASSRDRGPEAFF
cdr3_nt: TGTGCCAGTAGTAGGGACAGGGGCCCTGAAGCTTTCTTT

v_call: TRBV6-5
clone_size: NA
d_call: TRBD1
j_call: TRBJ1-2
cdr3_aa: CASRDENRGGYGYTF
cdr3_nt: TGTGCCAGCAGGGACGAAAACAGGGGTGGCTATGGCTACACCTTC

v_call: TRBV15
clone_size: NA
d_call: NA
j_call: TRBJ2-7
cdr3_aa: CATSRDSGRQYF
cdr3_nt: TGTGCCACCAGCAGAGATTCCGGGCGCCAGTACTTC

v_call: TRBV12-5
clone_size: few
d_call: TRBD1
j_call: TRBJ1-2
cdr3_aa: CASGLVLGQDNYGYTF
cdr3_nt: TGTGCTAGTGGTTTGGTACTGGGACAGGATAACTATGGCTACACCTTC

v_call: TRBV18
clone_size: NA
d_call: TRBD2
j_call: TRBJ2-1
cdr3_aa: CASSPPSSGPGEQFF
cdr3_nt: TGTGCCAGCTCACCACCGTCTAGCGGGCCGGGGGAGCAGTTCTTC

v_call: TRBV3-1/TRBV3-2
clone_size: once
d_call: TRBD1
j_call: TRBJ1-2
cdr3_aa: CASSQGDRIGF
cdr3_nt: TGTGCCAGCAGCCAAGGGGACAGAATCGGCTTC

v_call: TRBV11-2
clone_size: NA
d_call: NA
j_call: TRBJ1-1
cdr3_aa: CASSLKFGEMNTEAFF
cdr3_nt: TGTGCCAGCAGCTTGAAATTCGGGGAAATGAACACTGAAGCTTTCTTT

v_call: TRBV3-1/TRBV3-2
clone_size: NA
d_call: NA
j_call: TRBJ2-1
cdr3_aa: CASSGAYNEQFF
cdr3_nt: TGTGCCAGCAGCGGAGCTTACAATGAGCAGTTCTTC